A single sample gave rise to the 5 T cell receptor beta chains below, sequenced in a study of shared clonotypes between healthy human individuals. The method was immunoSEQ multiplex PCR; TCRdb's version includes in-frame clones alone and lacks a portion of them. There are approximately 1,000,000 clones in the sample; approximately 75% occur only once, and 0.85% to 1% lies in the top ten. The sample taken for sequencing was memory CD4+ T cells from PBMCs. Subset given: CD45RA-negative fraction. These TCRs come from a man between 18 and 35 years old in good health. Some clones in this sample may be carry-over from other donors' samples.

The V call is TRBV7-7, the J call TRBJ2-3; a possible D gene is TRBD2 (5 bases). CDR1 is SSHAT and CDR2 is FNYEAQ in the germline V gene (reference sequence). The V and J ends lost 5 bases and 0 bases respectively, with 15 bases between them. The CDR3 is 16 amino acids. The CDR3 bases are TGTGCCAGCAGCCCCAGGCCGGGATCTAGCACAGATACGCAGTATTTT. Translation gives CASSPRPGSSTDTQYF. The full variable domain, with the rest looked up from reference TRBV7-7 and TRBJ2-3, is GAGVSQSPRYKVTKRGQDVTLRCDPISSHATLYWYQQALGQGPEFLTYFNYEAQPDKSGLPSDRFSAERPEGSISTLTIQRTEQRDSAMYRCASSPRPGSSTDTQYFGPGTRLTVL.

This sequence joins TRBV4-1 and TRBJ2-7; D is undetermined. V was trimmed by 3 bases and J by 2 bases, leaving 11 bases between them. Germline CDR1 MGHRA, CDR2 YSYEKL. There are 14 residues in the CDR3. CDR3 sequence (DNA): TGCGCCAGCAGCCACGGATCTGACACCTACGAGCAGTACTTC. This gives the protein CASSHGSDTYEQYF.

J is TRBJ1-1 and V is TRBV11-2; D uncertain. The CDR3 runs 13 residues. The V end lost 2 bases, the J end lost 5 bases, and 9 bases lay between the germline ends. CDR1 and CDR2 (germline): SGHAT, FQNNGV. The DNA of the CDR3 is TGTGCCAGCAGCTTACTCCAGGAGACTGAAGCTTTCTTT. It is translated as CASSLLQETEAFF.

This clone was seen just once. The chain's CDR3 is CASSIKSGRALGDTQYF. CDR3 sequence (DNA): TGTGCCAGTAGTATTAAAAGCGGGAGGGCCCTCGGAGATACGCAGTATTTT. The chain links TRBV19 to TRBJ2-3, with TRBD2 matching over 10 bases. Germline V gives CDR1 LNHDA, CDR2 SQIVND (reference sequence). CDR3 size: 17 residues. J was trimmed by 5 bases and V by 3 bases; bases with no gene match: 11. Using reference TRBV19 and TRBJ2-3 for the parts outside the CDR3, the full variable domain is DGGITQSPKYLFRKEGQNVTLSCEQNLNHDAMYWYRQDPGQGLRLIYYSQIVNDFQKGDIAEGYSVSREKKESFPLTVTSAQKNPTAFYLCASSIKSGRALGDTQYFGPGTRLTVL.

This rearrangement joins TRBV10-3 to TRBJ2-2; 9 nucleotides align to TRBD2. The length of the CDR3 is 18 residues. The V segment lost 3 bases and the J segment 7 bases; nucleotides outside the gene matches: 15. The germline V gene has CDR1 ENHRY and CDR2 SYGVKD. This CDR3 is CAISEAPLGAGGSGELFF. The CDR3 DNA sequence: TGTGCCATCAGTGAAGCCCCCTTAGGCGCGGGAGGGAGCGGGGAGCTGTTTTTT.